This TCR beta chain is from a study of blood T cell repertoires in COVID-19. For the study at large: The United States, Italy and Spain supplied acute and convalescent COVID-19 samples. PBMCs, B-cell-depleted T cells, or T cells were the source of the cDNA or gDNA that made up the material.

This clone was seen once. V dropped 4 bases and J dropped 3; count of bases not matched to a gene: 1. Germline CDR1 and CDR2: MNHEY and SMNVEV (reference sequence). The CDR3 spans 13 residues. Per the study methods: Reference gene primer amplification yielded estimated nucleated cell counts. Assay: immunoSEQ multiplex PCR; the TCRdb copy retains only in-frame clones and omits some. Clone size and the V and J calls come from that table; the DNA yielded D and trimming. Seen here are about 150,000 clones, more than 80% observed once, and the top ten hold less than 0.6%. The sequence came from a man aged 50-59 years with acute or convalescent COVID-19. The J gene is TRBJ2-5, the V gene TRBV27, with 8 bases that match TRBD1. The sample comprised peripheral blood. The CDR3 DNA reads as TGTGCCAGCAGTTCAGGGGGCGAAGAGACCCAGTACTTC. This sequence encodes CASSSGGEETQYF.